Shown below are 5 T cell receptor beta chains from a single sample sequenced in a study of cytomegalovirus exposure and HLA in healthy donors (dated by TCRdb to about 2017). The library was obtained by the immunoSEQ multiplex PCR assay. A mixture of 60 forward primers for TCR Vbeta segments and 13 reverse primers for TCR Jbeta segments was used in the multiplex PCR. TCRdb's version of the immuneACCESS table is confined to in-frame rearrangements and falls short of the full clone set. An unresolved V gene accounts for under half of the shortfall where checked; the remainder is of unknown origin. Present in this sample are about 110,000 clones, 80% to 85% of which were seen just once. The leading ten clones occupy 6.9% of the sample. The sample consisted of PBMCs. Every receptor here comes from a man aged 25 to 40 in good health and CMV-seropositive.

The chain joins TRBV7-6 to TRBJ1-5; D may be TRBD1 (6 bases). Germline loops: CDR1 SGHVS, CDR2 FNYEAQ. The CDR3 contains 16 residues. Trimming removed 5 bases at V and 6 bases at J, with 20 bases between. In DNA form, the CDR3 reads TGTGCCAGCAGCCCAAGGGGGAACAGGGTCAGTCAGCCCCAGCATTTT. Translated, it gives CASSPRGNRVSQPQHF.

This clone has just a few counts. The CDR3 nucleotides are TGTGCCTGGAGACGGGACAGGGGGCTAGTCAACTATGGCTACACCTTC. Its translation is CAWRRDRGLVNYGYTF. The chain employs TRBV30 and TRBJ1-2; 12 nucleotides align to TRBD1. CDR3 length equals 16 residues. Germline CDR1 and CDR2: GTSNPN and SVGIG (reference sequence). Trimming removed 3 bases from V and 2 bases from J; junction bases left unmatched: 7.

This clone was found a few times. CDR3 residues: CASSLYGDRASYEQYF. In DNA, the CDR3 is TGTGCCAGCAGCTTGTATGGGGACAGGGCCTCCTACGAGCAGTACTTC. This rearrangement joins TRBV5-6 to TRBJ2-7; TRBD1 agrees at 9 bases. With V trimmed by 1 base and J by 0 bases, 5 bases remained unmatched. The CDR3 has 16 residues. The germline V gene has CDR1 SGHDT and CDR2 YYEEEE.

This chain links TRBV18 with TRBJ1-4; 8 bases are shared with TRBD1. Germline CDR1 KGHSH, CDR2 LQKENI. This CDR3 spans 16 amino acids. The V and J ends lost 3 bases and 0 bases, in that order; junction bases with no gene match: 3. CDR3 in amino acids: CASSPGQATTNEKLFF. CDR3 nucleotides: TGTGCCAGCTCACCGGGACAGGCGACAACTAATGAAAAACTGTTTTTT.

V usage is TRBV4-1 and J usage is TRBJ2-3; TRBD2 agrees at 15 bases. Per germline, CDR1 MGHRA and CDR2 YSYEKL. Trimming at V came to 4 bases and at J to 4 bases, leaving 3 bases not matched to a gene. The CDR3 contains 16 residues. For the CDR3, the DNA is TGCGCCAGCAGCCCCCGGACTAGCGGGGGGGCAGATACGCAGTATTTT. Protein product: CASSPRTSGGADTQYF.